Reported below is one T cell receptor beta chain. In this sample, this clone turned up once. Its target antigen remains unknown. No much larger clone is present one base from it, and per-base qualities are unavailable. The data are from a study of cytomegalovirus exposure and HLA in healthy donors listed by TCRdb under 2017. The study in broad terms: According to a later analysis, one platform produced both the 100 to 150 validation repertoires and the roughly 640 repertoires of the first cohort. To predict cytomegalovirus infection status, the study combined high-throughput TCR immunosequencing, statistical association of individual TCRs with disease status, and machine learning. Besides the first cohort of 666 subjects, a separate validation cohort made up of 120 different subjects was used. The study aimed to test whether signatures of past pathogen exposure could be identified by cataloging public T cell receptors. Overall study outcomes, separate from this receptor: In the study, 150 to 200 TCR beta chains were listed as associated with cytomegalovirus. The authors suggested that the approach could potentially be extended to other disease states and immunological phenotypes. In both the original and validation cohorts, the classifier was reported to diagnose cytomegalovirus status with high specificity and sensitivity. In vitro tests confirmed that a few of the cytomegalovirus-associated TCR beta chains recognize cytomegalovirus antigens. All 120 repertoires were used to score co-occurrence in the validation cohort in a later analysis, because that analysis had no HLA typing for the cohort. In a later analysis, TCRs clustered in the first cohort were found to also tend to co-occur in the 100 to 150 validation repertoires, with approximately 95% of cluster scores above 0. While some public TCRs were present in many individuals, most TCR sequences turned up only very rarely across donors.

The CDR3 runs 18 amino acids, cysteine and phenylalanine included. Here the CDR3 DNA is all that survives: 54 bases in frame from base 1. The germline V gene supplies CDR1 SNHLY and CDR2 FYNNEI. The junction shows trimming of 0 bases on V and 3 bases on J, plus 19 bases between the germline ends. Separate from the approximately 730-subject first cohort, the validation cohort of roughly 120 subjects was the group to which the donors belonged. The library was obtained by the immunoSEQ multiplex PCR assay. As for how the authors treated the data: A statistical classification framework was developed to diagnose cytomegalovirus status using the catalog of TCR beta chain sequences. TCRdb limited this immuneACCESS table to in-frame rearrangements with V and J called. A share of clones is missing; checked studies link under half to unresolved V genes, and the rest is unexplained. V and J calls plus clone size are reproduced from that table; the DNA served to infer D and trimming. Counted in this sample were fewer than 150,000 clones; approximately 88% of them appeared once. The ten most abundant clones make up around 2% of the sample.

The receptor comes from a man younger than 30 in good health and CMV-seronegative. Sequencing was done on a sample of PBMCs. The chain is assembled from TRBV2 and TRBJ2-3; TRBD2 is perhaps the D gene, given 6 matching bases. In nucleotides, the sequence is TGTGCCAGCAGTGAAGCGATCCCGGGACTGAGGGGAACAGATACGCAGTATTTT. The translation is CASSEAIPGLRGTDTQYF.